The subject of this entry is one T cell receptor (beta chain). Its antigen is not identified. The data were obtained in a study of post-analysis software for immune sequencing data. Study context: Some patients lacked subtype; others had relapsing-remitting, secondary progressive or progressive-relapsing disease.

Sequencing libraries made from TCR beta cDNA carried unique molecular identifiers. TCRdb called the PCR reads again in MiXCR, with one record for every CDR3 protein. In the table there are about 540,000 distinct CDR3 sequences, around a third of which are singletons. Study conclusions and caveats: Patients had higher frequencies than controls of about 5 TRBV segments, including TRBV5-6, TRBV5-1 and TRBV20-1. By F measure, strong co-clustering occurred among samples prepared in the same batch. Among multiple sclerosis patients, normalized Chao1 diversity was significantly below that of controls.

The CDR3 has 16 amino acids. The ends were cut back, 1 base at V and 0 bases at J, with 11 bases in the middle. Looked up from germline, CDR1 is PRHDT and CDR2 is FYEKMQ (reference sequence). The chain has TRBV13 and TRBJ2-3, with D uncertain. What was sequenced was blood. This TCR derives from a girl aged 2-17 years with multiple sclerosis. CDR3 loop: CASSLAAASSTDTQYF. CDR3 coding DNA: TGTGCCAGCAGCTTAGCGGCGGCGTCTAGCACAGATACGCAGTATTTT.